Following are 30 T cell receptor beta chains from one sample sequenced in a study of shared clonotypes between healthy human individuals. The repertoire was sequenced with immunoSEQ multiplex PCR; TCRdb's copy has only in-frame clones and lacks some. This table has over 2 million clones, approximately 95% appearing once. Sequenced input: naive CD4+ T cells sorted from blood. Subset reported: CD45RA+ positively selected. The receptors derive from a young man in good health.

The CDR3 loop is CASSAGTGVYNSPLHF. CDR3 bases: TGTGCCAGCAGCGCCGGGACAGGGGTATATAATTCACCCCTCCACTTT. The chain couples TRBV5-6 to TRBJ1-6, with 10 bases that match TRBD1. With V trimmed by 4 bases and J by 4 bases, 5 bases remained unmatched. CDR3 size: 16 residues. Germline CDR1 reads SGHDT; CDR2 reads YYEEEE. The full variable domain, completed using reference TRBV5-6 and TRBJ1-6, is DAGVTQSPTHLIKTRGQQVTLRCSPKSGHDTVSWYQQALGQGPQFIFQYYEEEERQRGNFPDRFSGHQFPNYSSELNVNALLLGDSALYLCASSAGTGVYNSPLHFGNGTRLTVT.

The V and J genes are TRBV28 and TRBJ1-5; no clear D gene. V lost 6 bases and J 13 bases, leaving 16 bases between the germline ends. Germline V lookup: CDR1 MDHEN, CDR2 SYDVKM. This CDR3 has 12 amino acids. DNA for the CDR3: TGTGCCAGCAGCCTCGAGGCCCAAGGGCAGCATTTT. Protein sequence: CASSLEAQGQHF.

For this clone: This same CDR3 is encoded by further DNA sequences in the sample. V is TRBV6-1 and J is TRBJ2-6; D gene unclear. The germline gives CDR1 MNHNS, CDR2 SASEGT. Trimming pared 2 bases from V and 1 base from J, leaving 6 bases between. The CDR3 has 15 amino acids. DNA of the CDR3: TGTGCCAGCAGTGAACGCTCTTCTGGGGCCAACGTCCTGACTTTC. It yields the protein CASSERSSGANVLTF.

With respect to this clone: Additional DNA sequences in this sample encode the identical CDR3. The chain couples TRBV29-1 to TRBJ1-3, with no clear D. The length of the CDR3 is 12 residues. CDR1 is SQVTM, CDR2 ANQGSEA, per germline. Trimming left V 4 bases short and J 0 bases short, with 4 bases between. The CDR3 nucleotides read TGCAGCGTTGGGGGCTCTGGAAACACCATATATTTT. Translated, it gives CSVGGSGNTIYF.

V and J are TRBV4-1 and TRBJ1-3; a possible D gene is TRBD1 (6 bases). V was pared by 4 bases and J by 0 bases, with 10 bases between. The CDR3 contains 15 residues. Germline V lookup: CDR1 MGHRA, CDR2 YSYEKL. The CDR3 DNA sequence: TGCGCCAGCAGCCTAGGACAGAGCTCTGGAAACACCATATATTTT. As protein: CASSLGQSSGNTIYF.

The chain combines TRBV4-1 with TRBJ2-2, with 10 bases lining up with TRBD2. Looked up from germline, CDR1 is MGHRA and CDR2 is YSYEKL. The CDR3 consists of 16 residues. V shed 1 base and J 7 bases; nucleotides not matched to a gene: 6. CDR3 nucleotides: TGCGCCAGCAGCCAAGGCGGGGGACTAGCGAGCGGGGAGCTGTTTTTT. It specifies CASSQGGGLASGELFF.

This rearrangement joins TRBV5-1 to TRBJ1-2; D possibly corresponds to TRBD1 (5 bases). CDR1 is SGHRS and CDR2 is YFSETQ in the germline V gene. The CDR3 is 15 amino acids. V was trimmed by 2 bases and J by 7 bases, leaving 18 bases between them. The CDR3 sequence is CASSFLTDLAGGYTF. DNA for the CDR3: TGCGCCAGCAGCTTTCTGACAGACCTGGCCGGTGGCTACACCTTC. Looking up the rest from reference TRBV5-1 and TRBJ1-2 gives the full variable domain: KAGVTQTPRYLIKTRGQQVTLSCSPISGHRSVSWYQQTPGQGLQFLFEYFSETQRNKGNFPGRFSGRQFSNSRSEMNVSTLELGDSALYLCASSFLTDLAGGYTFGSGTRLTVV.

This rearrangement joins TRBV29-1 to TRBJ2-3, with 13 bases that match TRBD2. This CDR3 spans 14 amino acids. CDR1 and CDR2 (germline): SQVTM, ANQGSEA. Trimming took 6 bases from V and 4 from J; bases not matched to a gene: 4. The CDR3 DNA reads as TGCAGCGTAAGGACTAGCGGGAGTTCAGATACGCAGTATTTT. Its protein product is CSVRTSGSSDTQYF.

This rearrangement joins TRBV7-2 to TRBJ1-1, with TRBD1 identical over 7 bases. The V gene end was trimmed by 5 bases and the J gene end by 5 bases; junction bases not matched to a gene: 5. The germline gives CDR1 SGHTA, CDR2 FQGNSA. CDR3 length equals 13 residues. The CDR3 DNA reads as TGTGCCAGCAGCGCACTCAGGGGGACTGAAGCTTTCTTT. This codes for CASSALRGTEAFF.

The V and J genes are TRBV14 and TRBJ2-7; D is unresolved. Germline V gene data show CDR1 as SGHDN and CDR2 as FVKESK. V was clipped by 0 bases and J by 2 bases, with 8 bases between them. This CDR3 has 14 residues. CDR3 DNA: TGTGCCAGCAGCCAAGAACACCTTACCTACGAGCAGTACTTC. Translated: CASSQEHLTYEQYF.

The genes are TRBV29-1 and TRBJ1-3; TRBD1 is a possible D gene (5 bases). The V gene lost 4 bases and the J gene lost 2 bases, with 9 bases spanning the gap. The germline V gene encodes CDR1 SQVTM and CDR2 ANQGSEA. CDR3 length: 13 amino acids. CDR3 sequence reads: CSVAEGPGNTIYF. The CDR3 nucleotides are TGCAGCGTTGCGGAGGGGCCTGGAAACACCATATATTTT.

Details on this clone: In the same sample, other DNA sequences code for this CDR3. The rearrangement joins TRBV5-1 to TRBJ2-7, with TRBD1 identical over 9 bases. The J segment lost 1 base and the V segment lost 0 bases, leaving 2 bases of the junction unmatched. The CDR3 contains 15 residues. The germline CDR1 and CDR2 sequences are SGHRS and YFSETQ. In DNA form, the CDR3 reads TGCGCCAGCAGCTTGGGCGGGACAGGGTCCTACGAGCAGTACTTC. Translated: CASSLGGTGSYEQYF.

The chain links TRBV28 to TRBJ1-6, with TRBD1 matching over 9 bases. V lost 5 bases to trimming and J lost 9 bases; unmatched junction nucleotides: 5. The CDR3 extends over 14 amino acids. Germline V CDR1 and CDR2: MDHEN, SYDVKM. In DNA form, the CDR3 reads TGTGCCAGCAGTCCCCCGGACAGGGGTTCACCCCTCCACTTT. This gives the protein CASSPPDRGSPLHF.

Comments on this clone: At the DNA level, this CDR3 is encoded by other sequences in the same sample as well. CDR3 DNA: TGTGCCAGCAGCTTGGGCCTAGTCACAGATACGCAGTATTTT. This codes for CASSLGLVTDTQYF. The chain joins TRBV5-4 to TRBJ2-3; D is uncertain. This CDR3 contains 14 residues. CDR1 SGHNT and CDR2 YYREEE come from the germline V gene (reference sequence). V lost 0 bases and J 2 bases, leaving 7 bases between the germline ends.

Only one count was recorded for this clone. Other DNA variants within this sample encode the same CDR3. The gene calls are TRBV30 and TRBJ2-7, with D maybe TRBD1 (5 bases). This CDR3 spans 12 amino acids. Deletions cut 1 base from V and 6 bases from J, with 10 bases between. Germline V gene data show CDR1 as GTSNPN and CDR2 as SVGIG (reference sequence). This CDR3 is CAWSGSGSEQYF. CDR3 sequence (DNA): TGTGCCTGGAGTGGTTCAGGGTCCGAGCAGTACTTC.

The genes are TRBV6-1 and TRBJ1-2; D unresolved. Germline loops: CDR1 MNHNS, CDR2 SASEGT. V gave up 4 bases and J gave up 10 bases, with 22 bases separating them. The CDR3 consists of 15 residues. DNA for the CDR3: TGTGCCAGCAGTGCTTGGGCTACAACACCAGACGACTACACCTTC. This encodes CASSAWATTPDDYTF.

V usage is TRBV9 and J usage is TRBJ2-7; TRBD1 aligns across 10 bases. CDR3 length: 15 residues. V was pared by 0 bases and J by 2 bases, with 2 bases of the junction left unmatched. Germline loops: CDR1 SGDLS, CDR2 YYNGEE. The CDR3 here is CASSVDGTGAYEQYF. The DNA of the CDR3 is TGTGCCAGCAGCGTAGATGGGACAGGGGCCTACGAGCAGTACTTC.

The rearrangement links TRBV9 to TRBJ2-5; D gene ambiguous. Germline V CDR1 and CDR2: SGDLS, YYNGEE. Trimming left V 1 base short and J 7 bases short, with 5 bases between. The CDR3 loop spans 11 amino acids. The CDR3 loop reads CASSVWTTQYF. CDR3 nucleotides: TGTGCCAGCAGCGTATGGACGACCCAGTACTTC.

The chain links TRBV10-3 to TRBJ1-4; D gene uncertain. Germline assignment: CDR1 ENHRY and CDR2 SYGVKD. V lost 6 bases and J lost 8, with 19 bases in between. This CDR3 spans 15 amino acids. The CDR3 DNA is TGTGCCATCAGCGCCGGACTGGGTGAACTCGAAAAACTGTTTTTT. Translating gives CAISAGLGELEKLFF.

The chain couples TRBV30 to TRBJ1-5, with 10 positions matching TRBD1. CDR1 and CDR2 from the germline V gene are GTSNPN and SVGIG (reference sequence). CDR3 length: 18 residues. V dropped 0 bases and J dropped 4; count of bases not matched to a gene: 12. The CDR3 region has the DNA TGTGCCTGGAGTGTAACCCGGACAGGGGGGGCATCAAATCAGCCCCAGCATTTT. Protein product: CAWSVTRTGGASNQPQHF.

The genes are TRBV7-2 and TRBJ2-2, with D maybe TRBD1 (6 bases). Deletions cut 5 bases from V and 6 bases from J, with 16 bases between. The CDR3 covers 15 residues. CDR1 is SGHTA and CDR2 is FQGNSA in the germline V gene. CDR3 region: CASSRYQGRAGELFF. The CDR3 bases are TGTGCCAGCAGCCGGTACCAGGGGCGGGCCGGGGAGCTGTTTTTT.

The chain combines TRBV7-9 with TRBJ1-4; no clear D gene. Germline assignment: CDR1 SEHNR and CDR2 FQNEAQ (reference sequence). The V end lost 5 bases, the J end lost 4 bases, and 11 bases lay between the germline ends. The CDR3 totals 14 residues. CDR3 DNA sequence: TGTGCCAGCAGCCGACCTGAGGGTAATGAAAAACTGTTTTTT. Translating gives CASSRPEGNEKLFF. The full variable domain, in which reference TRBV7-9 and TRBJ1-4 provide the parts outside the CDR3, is DTGVSQNPRHKITKRGQNVTFRCDPISEHNRLYWYRQTLGQGPEFLTYFQNEAQLEKSRLLSDRFSAERPKGSFSTLEIQRTEQGDSAMYLCASSRPEGNEKLFFGSGTQLSVL.

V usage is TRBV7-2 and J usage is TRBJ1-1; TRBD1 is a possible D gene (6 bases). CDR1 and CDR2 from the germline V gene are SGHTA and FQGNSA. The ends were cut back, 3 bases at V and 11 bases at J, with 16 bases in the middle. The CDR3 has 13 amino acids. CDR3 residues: CASSFTQGPVAFF. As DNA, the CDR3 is TGTGCCAGCAGCTTCACACAGGGTCCTGTGGCTTTCTTT.

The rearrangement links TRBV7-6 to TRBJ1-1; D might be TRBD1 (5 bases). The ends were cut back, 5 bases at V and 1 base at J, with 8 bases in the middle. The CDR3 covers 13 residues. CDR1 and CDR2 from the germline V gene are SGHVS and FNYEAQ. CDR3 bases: TGTGCCAGCAGCCGCGGGGGGAACACTGAAGCTTTCTTT. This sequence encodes CASSRGGNTEAFF.

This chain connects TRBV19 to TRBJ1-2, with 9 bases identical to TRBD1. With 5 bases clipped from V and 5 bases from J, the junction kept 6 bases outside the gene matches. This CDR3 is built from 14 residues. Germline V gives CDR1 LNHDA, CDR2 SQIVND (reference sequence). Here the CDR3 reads CASSPIDRGYGYTF. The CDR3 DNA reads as TGTGCCAGTAGTCCGATAGACAGGGGGTATGGCTACACCTTC.

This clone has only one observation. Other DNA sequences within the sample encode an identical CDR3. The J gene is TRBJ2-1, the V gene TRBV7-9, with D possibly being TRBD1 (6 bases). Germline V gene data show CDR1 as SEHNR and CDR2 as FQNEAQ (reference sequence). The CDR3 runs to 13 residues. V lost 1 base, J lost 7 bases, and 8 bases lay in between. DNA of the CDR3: TGTGCCAGCAGCTTAGACAGGGTAAATGAGCAGTTCTTC. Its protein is CASSLDRVNEQFF.

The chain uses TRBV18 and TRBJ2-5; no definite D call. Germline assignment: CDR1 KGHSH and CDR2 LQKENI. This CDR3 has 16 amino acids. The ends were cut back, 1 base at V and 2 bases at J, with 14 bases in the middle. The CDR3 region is CASSPQGRTKQETQYF. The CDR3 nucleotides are TGTGCCAGCTCACCACAGGGCAGAACAAAACAAGAGACCCAGTACTTC.

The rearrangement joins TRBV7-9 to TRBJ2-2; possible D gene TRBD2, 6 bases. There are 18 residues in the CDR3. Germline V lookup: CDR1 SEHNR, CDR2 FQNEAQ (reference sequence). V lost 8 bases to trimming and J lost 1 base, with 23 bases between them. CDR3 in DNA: TGTGCCAGCTCCTTACGCGGGGAGTCCCCTCTGAACACCGGGGAGCTGTTTTTT. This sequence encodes CASSLRGESPLNTGELFF.

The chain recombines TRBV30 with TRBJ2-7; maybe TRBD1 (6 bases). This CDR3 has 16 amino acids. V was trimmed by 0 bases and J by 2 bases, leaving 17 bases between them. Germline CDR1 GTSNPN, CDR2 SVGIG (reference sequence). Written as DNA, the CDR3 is TGTGCCTGGAGTGTAGAGGGGGTCTGGGGGACCTACGAGCAGTACTTC. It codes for CAWSVEGVWGTYEQYF.

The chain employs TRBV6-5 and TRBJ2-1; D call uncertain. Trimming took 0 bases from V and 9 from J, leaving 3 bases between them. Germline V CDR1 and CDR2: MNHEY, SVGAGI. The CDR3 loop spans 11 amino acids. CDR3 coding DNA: TGTGCCAGCAGTTACTCCGCTGAGCAGTTCTTC. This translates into CASSYSAEQFF.